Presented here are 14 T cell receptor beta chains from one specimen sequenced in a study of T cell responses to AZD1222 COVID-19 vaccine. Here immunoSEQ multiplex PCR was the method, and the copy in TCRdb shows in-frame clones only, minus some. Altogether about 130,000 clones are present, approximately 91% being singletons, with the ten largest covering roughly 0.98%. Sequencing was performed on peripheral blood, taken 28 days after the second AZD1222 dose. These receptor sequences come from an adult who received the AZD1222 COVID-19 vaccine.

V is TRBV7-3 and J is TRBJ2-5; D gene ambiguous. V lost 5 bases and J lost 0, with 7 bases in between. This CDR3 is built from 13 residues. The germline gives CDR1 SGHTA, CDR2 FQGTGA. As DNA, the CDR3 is TGTGCCAGCAGCCCAGGACACCAAGAGACCCAGTACTTC. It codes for CASSPGHQETQYF.

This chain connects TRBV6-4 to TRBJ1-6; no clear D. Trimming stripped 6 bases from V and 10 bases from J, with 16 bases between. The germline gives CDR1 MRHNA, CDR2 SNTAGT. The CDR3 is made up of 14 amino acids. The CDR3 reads CASSRTAFESPLHF. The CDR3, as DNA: TGTGCCAGCAGCCGGACGGCCTTCGAATCACCCCTCCACTTT.

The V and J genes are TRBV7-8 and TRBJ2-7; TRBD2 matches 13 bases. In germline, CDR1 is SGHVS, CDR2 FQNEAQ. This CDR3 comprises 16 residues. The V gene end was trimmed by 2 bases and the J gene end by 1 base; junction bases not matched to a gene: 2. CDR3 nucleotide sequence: TGTGCCAGCAGCTTATTGGGACTAGCGGGATCCTACGAGCAGTACTTC. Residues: CASSLLGLAGSYEQYF.

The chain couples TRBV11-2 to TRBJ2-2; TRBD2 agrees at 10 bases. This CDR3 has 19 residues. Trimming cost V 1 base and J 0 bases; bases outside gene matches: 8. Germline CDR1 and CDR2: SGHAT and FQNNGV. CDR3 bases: TGTGCCAGCAGCTTAGTGCGGACTAGCGGAATATCGAACACCGGGGAGCTGTTTTTT. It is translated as CASSLVRTSGISNTGELFF.

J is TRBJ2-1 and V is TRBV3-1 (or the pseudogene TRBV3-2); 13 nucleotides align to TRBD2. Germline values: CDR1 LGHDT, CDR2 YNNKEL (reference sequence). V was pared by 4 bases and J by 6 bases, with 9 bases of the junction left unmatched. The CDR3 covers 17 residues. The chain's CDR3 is CASSLGLAGKTLNEQFF. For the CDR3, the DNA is TGTGCCAGCAGCCTGGGACTAGCGGGGAAAACGCTCAATGAGCAGTTCTTC.

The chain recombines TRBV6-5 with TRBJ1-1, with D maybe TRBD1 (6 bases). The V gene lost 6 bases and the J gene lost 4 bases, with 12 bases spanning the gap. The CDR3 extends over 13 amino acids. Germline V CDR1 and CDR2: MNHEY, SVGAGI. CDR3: CASSLTGTTEAFF. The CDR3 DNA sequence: TGTGCCAGCAGCCTAACAGGGACCACTGAAGCTTTCTTT.

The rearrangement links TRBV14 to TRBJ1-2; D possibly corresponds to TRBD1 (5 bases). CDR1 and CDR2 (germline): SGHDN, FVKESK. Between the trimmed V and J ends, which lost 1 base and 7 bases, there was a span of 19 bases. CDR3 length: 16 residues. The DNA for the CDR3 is TGTGCCAGCAGCCAAGTTGATGACAGCACCTGGGGTGGCTACACCTTC. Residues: CASSQVDDSTWGGYTF.

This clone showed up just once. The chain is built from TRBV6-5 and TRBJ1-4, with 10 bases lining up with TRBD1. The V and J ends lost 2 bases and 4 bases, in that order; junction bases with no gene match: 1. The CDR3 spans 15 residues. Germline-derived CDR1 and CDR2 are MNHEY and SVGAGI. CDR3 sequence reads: CASSYDRGLNEKLFF. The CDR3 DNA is TGTGCCAGCAGTTACGACAGGGGGCTTAATGAAAAACTGTTTTTT.

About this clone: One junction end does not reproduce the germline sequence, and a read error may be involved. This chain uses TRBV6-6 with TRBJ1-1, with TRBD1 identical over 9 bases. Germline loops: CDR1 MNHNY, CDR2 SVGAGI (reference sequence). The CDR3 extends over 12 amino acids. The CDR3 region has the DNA TGTGCCAGCAGTTACCAGGGACAGGGTCGGATCTTT. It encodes CASSYQGQGRIF.

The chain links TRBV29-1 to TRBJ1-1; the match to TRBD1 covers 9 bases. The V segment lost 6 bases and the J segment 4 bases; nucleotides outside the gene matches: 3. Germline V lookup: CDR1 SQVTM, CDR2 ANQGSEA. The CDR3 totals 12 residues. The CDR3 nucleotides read TGCAGCGTCTCGACAGGGGGCACTGAAGCTTTCTTT. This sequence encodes CSVSTGGTEAFF.

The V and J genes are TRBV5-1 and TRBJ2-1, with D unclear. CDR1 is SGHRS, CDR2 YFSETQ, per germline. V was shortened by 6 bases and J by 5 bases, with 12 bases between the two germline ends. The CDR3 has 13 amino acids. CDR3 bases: TGCGCCAGCACCTCTGGGTGGAACAATGAGCAGTTCTTC. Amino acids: CASTSGWNNEQFF.

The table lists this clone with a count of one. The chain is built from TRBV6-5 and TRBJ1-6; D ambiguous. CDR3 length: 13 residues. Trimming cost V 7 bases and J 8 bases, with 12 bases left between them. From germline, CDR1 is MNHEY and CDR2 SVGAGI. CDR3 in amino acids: CASTGVGDSPLHF. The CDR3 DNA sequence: TGTGCCAGCACGGGAGTCGGTGATTCACCCCTCCACTTT.

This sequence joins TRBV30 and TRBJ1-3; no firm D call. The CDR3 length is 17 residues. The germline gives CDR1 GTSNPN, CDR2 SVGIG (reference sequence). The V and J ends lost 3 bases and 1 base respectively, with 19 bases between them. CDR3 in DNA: TGTGCCTGGAGGAACTTTTATTACGACATTTCTGGAAACACCATATATTTT. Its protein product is CAWRNFYYDISGNTIYF.

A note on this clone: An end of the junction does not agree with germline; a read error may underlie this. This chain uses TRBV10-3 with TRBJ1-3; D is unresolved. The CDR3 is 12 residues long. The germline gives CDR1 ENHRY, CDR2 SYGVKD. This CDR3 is CANSGDGNTIYF. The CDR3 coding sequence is TGTGCCAACAGTGGCGATGGAAACACCATATATTTT.